This entry lists 10 T cell receptor beta chains sequenced from one sample in a study of OX40 agonist ivuxolimab in advanced cancers. Data came from immunoSEQ multiplex PCR; TCRdb stores just in-frame clones and leaves some out. The sample carries around 16,000 clones, more than 70% recorded once. The input for sequencing was CD4+ or CD8+ T cells sorted from blood, taken in a trial of the OX40 agonist ivuxolimab. Every receptor here comes from an adult with an advanced solid tumor such as melanoma, head and neck, liver or kidney cancer.

The sample holds one count of this clone. The V call is TRBV2, the J call TRBJ2-7; tentatively, D is TRBD1 (6 bases). Between the trimmed V and J ends, which lost 5 bases and 1 base, there was a span of 24 bases. Germline assignment: CDR1 SNHLY and CDR2 FYNNEI. CDR3 size: 18 residues. The CDR3 DNA is TGTGCCAGCAGTACGGACCCCGGGCTCCTGAGGGGGTCCTACGAGCAGTACTTC. Amino acids: CASSTDPGLLRGSYEQYF.

The genes are TRBV30 and TRBJ1-4, with D hard to call. CDR1 is GTSNPN and CDR2 is SVGIG in the germline V gene (reference sequence). This CDR3 contains 13 residues. Trimming stripped 0 bases from V and 5 bases from J, with 7 bases between. DNA of the CDR3: TGTGCCTGGAGTGTGGGCACGAATGAAAAACTGTTTTTT. Translating gives CAWSVGTNEKLFF. Full variable domain (rest looked up from reference TRBV30 and TRBJ1-4): SQTIHQWPATLVQPVGSPLSLECTVEGTSNPNLYWYRQAAGRGLQLLFYSVGIGQISSEVPQNLSASRPQDRQFILSSKKLLLSDSGFYLCAWSVGTNEKLFFGSGTQLSVL.

The chain joins TRBV30 to TRBJ2-1; 12 bases are a match to TRBD2. In germline, CDR1 is GTSNPN, CDR2 SVGIG (reference sequence). Trimming removed 1 base from V and 4 bases from J; junction bases left unmatched: 14. This CDR3 contains 19 residues. The CDR3 region is CAWSDSRLAGARGYNEQFF. The DNA for the CDR3 is TGTGCCTGGAGTGACAGCAGACTAGCGGGAGCAAGGGGTTACAATGAGCAGTTCTTC.

The chain links TRBV5-1 to TRBJ1-3, with 7 nucleotides matching TRBD1. Per germline, CDR1 SGHRS and CDR2 YFSETQ. CDR3 length: 17 amino acids. The trim removed 1 base at V and 0 bases at J, leaving 7 bases unmatched. CDR3 loop: CASSLFGQAVSGNTIYF. CDR3 bases: TGCGCCAGCAGCTTGTTTGGACAGGCCGTCTCTGGAAACACCATATATTTT.

The sample holds one count of this clone. The V and J genes are TRBV25-1 and TRBJ2-7; TRBD2 is a possible D gene (5 bases). The CDR3 totals 11 residues. CDR1 is MGHDK, CDR2 SYGVNS, per germline. The germline V and J ends were trimmed by 4 bases and 6 bases, with 7 bases remaining between them. The CDR3 nucleotides read TGTGCCAGCAGTGCGGGGAGCGAGCAGTACTTC. Its protein product is CASSAGSEQYF.

The rearrangement uses TRBV11-2 and TRBJ1-5; D remains unclear. The germline gives CDR1 SGHAT, CDR2 FQNNGV. Trimming shortened V by 4 bases and J by 0 bases, and 4 bases separated the two germline ends. The CDR3 loop spans 13 amino acids. CDR3 in DNA: TGTGCCAGCAGCTCACATAGCAATCAGCCCCAGCATTTT. Its protein product is CASSSHSNQPQHF.

The V call is TRBV11-1, the J call TRBJ2-1; D perhaps matches TRBD2 (5 bases). Germline-derived CDR1 and CDR2 are SGHAT and FQDESV (reference sequence). Trimming pared 8 bases from V and 5 bases from J, leaving 13 bases between. The CDR3 runs to 13 residues. The CDR3, as DNA: TGTGCCAGCGGATTCGGGGAGAACAATGAGCAGTTCTTC. It encodes CASGFGENNEQFF.

The chain employs TRBV5-1 and TRBJ1-4, with a tentative D call TRBD1 (6 bases). V was shortened by 0 bases and J by 5 bases, with 11 bases between the two germline ends. The germline gives CDR1 SGHRS, CDR2 YFSETQ. The CDR3 runs to 15 residues. In DNA, the CDR3 is TGCGCCAGCAGCTTGGAGGGGGGTTTCAATGAAAAACTGTTTTTT. Its translation: CASSLEGGFNEKLFF. Based on the CDR3 plus reference TRBV5-1 and TRBJ1-4, the full variable domain is KAGVTQTPRYLIKTRGQQVTLSCSPISGHRSVSWYQQTPGQGLQFLFEYFSETQRNKGNFPGRFSGRQFSNSRSEMNVSTLELGDSALYLCASSLEGGFNEKLFFGSGTQLSVL.

This rearrangement joins TRBV11-2 to TRBJ1-1; D is ambiguous. Trimming took off 3 bases at V and 0 bases at J, with 23 bases between the two ends. This CDR3 is 19 amino acids long. The germline CDR1 and CDR2 sequences are SGHAT and FQNNGV. The chain's CDR3 is CASSFSDTPGVKLNTEAFF. For the CDR3, the DNA is TGTGCCAGCAGCTTTTCCGACACCCCAGGAGTAAAATTGAACACTGAAGCTTTCTTT.

The chain recombines TRBV9 with TRBJ2-1; 8 bases line up with TRBD2. V lost 0 bases and J lost 7; bases outside the gene matches: 6. The germline V gene encodes CDR1 SGDLS and CDR2 YYNGEE. CDR3 length equals 15 residues. The CDR3 DNA is TGTGCCAGCAGCGTAGGTCTCTTAGCGGGGAATGAGCAGTTCTTC. It yields the protein CASSVGLLAGNEQFF.